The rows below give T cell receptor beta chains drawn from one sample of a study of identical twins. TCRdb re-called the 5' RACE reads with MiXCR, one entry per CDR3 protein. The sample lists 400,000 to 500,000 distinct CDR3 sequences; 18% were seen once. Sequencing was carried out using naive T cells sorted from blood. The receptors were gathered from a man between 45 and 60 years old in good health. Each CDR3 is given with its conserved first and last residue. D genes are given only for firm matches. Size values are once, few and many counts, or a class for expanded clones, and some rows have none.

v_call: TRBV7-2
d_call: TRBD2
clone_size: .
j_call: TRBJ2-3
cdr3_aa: CASSLAIPGIAGDTQYF
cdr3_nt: TGTGCCAGCAGCTTAGCTATCCCCGGGATAGCGGGGGATACGCAGTATTTT

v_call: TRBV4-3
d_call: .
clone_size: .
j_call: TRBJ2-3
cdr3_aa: CASSQETRSTDTQYF
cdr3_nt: TGCGCCAGCAGCCAAGAGACCAGAAGCACAGATACGCAGTATTTT

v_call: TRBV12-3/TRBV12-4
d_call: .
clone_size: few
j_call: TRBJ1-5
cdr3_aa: CASKGGGNQPQHF
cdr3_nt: TGTGCCAGCAAGGGAGGAGGCAATCAGCCCCAGCATTTT

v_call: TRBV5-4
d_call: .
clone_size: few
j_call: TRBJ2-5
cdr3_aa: CASSLSRGKETQYF
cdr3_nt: TGTGCCAGCAGCTTGAGCCGGGGGAAAGAGACCCAGTACTTC

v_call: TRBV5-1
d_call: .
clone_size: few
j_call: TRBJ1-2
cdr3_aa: CASSSSFSFEFFNYGYTF
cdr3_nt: TGCGCCAGCAGCTCGTCGTTTTCGTTCGAATTCTTTAACTATGGCTACACCTTC

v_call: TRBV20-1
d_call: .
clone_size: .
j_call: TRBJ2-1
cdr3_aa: CSARDLEESSYNEQFF
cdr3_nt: TGCAGTGCTAGAGATCTCGAGGAGAGCTCCTACAATGAGCAGTTCTTC

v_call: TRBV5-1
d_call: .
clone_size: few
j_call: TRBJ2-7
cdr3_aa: CASSLAEGTPYEQYF
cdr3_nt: TGCGCCAGCAGCTTGGCCGAGGGGACGCCCTACGAGCAGTACTTC

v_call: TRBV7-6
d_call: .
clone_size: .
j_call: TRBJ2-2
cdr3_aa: CASSLVWGSNTGELFF
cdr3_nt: TGTGCCAGCAGCTTAGTATGGGGGAGCAACACCGGGGAGCTGTTTTTT

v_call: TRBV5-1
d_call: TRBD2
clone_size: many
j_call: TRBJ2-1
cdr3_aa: CASSPGTSVYNEQFF
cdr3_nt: TGCGCCAGCAGCCCCGGGACTAGCGTGTACAATGAGCAGTTCTTC

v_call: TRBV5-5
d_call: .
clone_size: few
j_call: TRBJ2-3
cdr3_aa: CASSASLRGRSTDTQYF
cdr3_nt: TGTGCCAGCAGCGCGAGTCTCAGGGGCCGAAGCACAGATACGCAGTATTTT

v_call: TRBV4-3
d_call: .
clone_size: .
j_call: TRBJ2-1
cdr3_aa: CASSQDDLLTGPLGEQFF
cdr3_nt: TGCGCCAGCAGCCAAGATGATCTCTTAACGGGTCCCCTCGGTGAGCAGTTCTTC

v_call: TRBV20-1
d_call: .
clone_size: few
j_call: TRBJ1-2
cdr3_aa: CSALDGGTNYGYTF
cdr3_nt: TGCAGTGCCTTAGATGGGGGAACTAACTATGGCTACACCTTC

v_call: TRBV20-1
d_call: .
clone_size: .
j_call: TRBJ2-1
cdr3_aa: CSASLALNEQFF
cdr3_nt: TGCAGTGCTAGCTTAGCACTCAATGAGCAGTTCTTC

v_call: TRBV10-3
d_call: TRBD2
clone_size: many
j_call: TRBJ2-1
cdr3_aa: CAISVGTSGSSSHEQFF
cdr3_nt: TGTGCCATCAGTGTAGGGACTAGCGGGAGTTCTTCCCATGAGCAGTTCTTC

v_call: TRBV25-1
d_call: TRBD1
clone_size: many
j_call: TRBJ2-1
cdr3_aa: CASSEGGTVYNEQFF
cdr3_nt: TGTGCCAGCAGTGAAGGTGGGACAGTCTACAATGAGCAGTTCTTC

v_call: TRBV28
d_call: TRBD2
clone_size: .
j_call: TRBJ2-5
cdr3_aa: CASSSARGDLWMEETQYF
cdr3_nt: TGTGCCAGCAGTTCCGCACGGGGGGATCTTTGGATGGAAGAGACCCAGTACTTC

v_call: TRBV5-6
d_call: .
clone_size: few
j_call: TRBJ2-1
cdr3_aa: CASSVPGLTHNEQFF
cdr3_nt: TGTGCCAGCAGCGTTCCAGGGTTAACACACAATGAGCAGTTCTTC

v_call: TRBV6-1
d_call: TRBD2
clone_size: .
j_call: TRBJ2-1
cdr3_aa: CASIGGGRYEQFF
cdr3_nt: TGTGCCAGCATTGGCGGGGGGAGGTATGAGCAGTTCTTC

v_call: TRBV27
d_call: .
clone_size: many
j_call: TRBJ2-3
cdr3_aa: CASGRSTDTQYF
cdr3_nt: TGTGCCAGCGGACGAAGCACAGATACGCAGTATTTT

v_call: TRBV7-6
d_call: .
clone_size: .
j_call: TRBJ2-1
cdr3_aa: CASSFARGGMNEQFF
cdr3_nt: TGTGCCAGCAGCTTCGCCCGAGGTGGAATGAATGAGCAGTTCTTC